These 9 T cell receptor beta chains share one sample of origin, sequenced in a study of T cells in Graves' hyperthyroidism and ophthalmopathy. RNA transcripts were the template for amplifying TCR beta CDR3 regions. When the TCR CDR3 underwent first-round RT-PCR, the HTBI primer set was used. TCRdb used MiXCR to reprocess the multiplex PCR reads, holding one entry per CDR3 protein. The sample lists about 530,000 distinct CDR3 sequences; 17% were seen once. The sequencing input was blood. The origin of the receptors is a woman under 30 with Graves' ophthalmopathy.

This clonotype has a single count. The V gene is TRBV5-6, the J gene TRBJ2-1; 9 positions agree with TRBD2. Germline V lookup: CDR1 SGHDT, CDR2 YYEEEE. Unmatched junction bases numbered 8, after V lost 1 base and J lost 0 bases. The CDR3 extends over 18 amino acids. DNA of the CDR3: TGTGCCAGCAGCTTGTTGGCTAGCGGGGCTCACTCCTACAATGAGCAGTTCTTC. Its protein product is CASSLLASGAHSYNEQFF.

V usage is TRBV5-5 and J usage is TRBJ2-5; 8 bases agree with TRBD2. CDR1 is SGHKS and CDR2 is YYEKEE in the germline V gene (reference sequence). The junction had 19 bases not matched to a gene; V was cut back by 1 base and J by 5 bases. CDR3 length: 19 amino acids. The CDR3 loop is CASSLIGVRRGGRVETQYF. For the CDR3, the DNA is TGTGCCAGCAGCTTGATTGGGGTTCGACGGGGGGGCCGGGTGGAGACCCAGTACTTC.

The chain employs TRBV5-4 and TRBJ1-2; 9 nucleotides agree with TRBD1. Germline V lookup: CDR1 SGHNT, CDR2 YYREEE (reference sequence). The CDR3 length is 15 residues. Unmatched junction bases numbered 9, after V lost 4 bases and J lost 5 bases. CDR3 coding DNA: TGTGCCAGCAGCGATCCGGGACAGGGCCATTATGGCTACACCTTC. Amino acids: CASSDPGQGHYGYTF. Full variable domain (outside the CDR3, taken from reference TRBV5-4 and TRBJ1-2): ETGVTQSPTHLIKTRGQQVTLRCSSQSGHNTVSWYQQALGQGPQFIFQYYREEENGRGNFPPRFSGLQFPNYSSELNVNALELDDSALYLCASSDPGQGHYGYTFGSGTRLTVV.

The chain carries TRBV7-8 and TRBJ1-1; unclear D gene. Germline loops: CDR1 SGHVS, CDR2 FQNEAQ. The CDR3 sequence is 15 residues long. The V end was cut by 7 bases, the J end by 0 bases, with 15 bases between. CDR3 protein: CASTQRPWVNTEAFF. Here the CDR3 DNA reads TGTGCCAGCACCCAGAGACCATGGGTGAACACTGAAGCTTTCTTT.

This CDR3 is CASSQGLAGGGTGELFF. The CDR3 nucleotides are TGTGCCAGCAGCCAGGGACTAGCGGGGGGTGGTACCGGGGAGCTGTTTTTT. This chain connects TRBV7-9 to TRBJ2-2; the match to TRBD2 covers 15 bases. This CDR3 region has 17 residues. Germline V gene data show CDR1 as SEHNR and CDR2 as FQNEAQ (reference sequence). With 5 bases clipped from V and 5 bases from J, the junction kept 6 bases outside the gene matches.

This clonotype has a count of ten or more. This sequence joins TRBV28 and TRBJ2-2; 8 nucleotides align to TRBD1. Germline CDR1 and CDR2: MDHEN and SYDVKM. The CDR3 has 15 residues. J gave up 2 bases and V 6 bases, and 5 bases lay outside the gene matches. The CDR3: CASRKDRGNTGELFF. CDR3 DNA sequence: TGTGCCAGCAGGAAAGACAGGGGCAACACCGGGGAGCTGTTTTTT.

This clonotype was detected many times. The chain recombines TRBV29-1 with TRBJ2-1; TRBD1 is a possible D gene (6 bases). V was pared by 7 bases and J by 3 bases, with 7 bases between. The CDR3 spans 11 residues. Germline V lookup: CDR1 SQVTM, CDR2 ANQGSEA. Written as DNA, the CDR3 is TGCAGCGGACAGGACTACAATGAGCAGTTCTTC. Translation: CSGQDYNEQFF.

This clonotype was recorded at least ten times. The chain employs TRBV2 and TRBJ1-6, with 7 nucleotides matching TRBD1. The length of the CDR3 is 12 residues. Germline V lookup: CDR1 SNHLY, CDR2 FYNNEI. V trimming: 10 bases; J trimming: 5 bases; junction bases outside the gene matches: 2. The DNA for the CDR3 is TGTGCCACCGGGACAGATAATTCACCCCTCCACTTT. It encodes CATGTDNSPLHF.

With regard to this clonotype: This may be a read error: a much more frequent sequence differs by one nucleotide. The chain links TRBV7-3 to TRBJ2-5; 10 bases agree with TRBD2. The junction had 13 bases not matched to a gene; V was cut back by 5 bases and J by 4 bases. This CDR3 has 17 amino acids. Germline assignment: CDR1 SGHTA and CDR2 FQGTGA. The CDR3 is CASSPLGGGLAAETQYF. DNA of the CDR3: TGTGCCAGCAGCCCCCTCGGGGGTGGACTAGCGGCAGAGACCCAGTACTTC.